These T cell receptor beta chains were read from a single sample in a study of blood T cell repertoires in COVID-19. Sequencing was performed with immunoSEQ multiplex PCR; in TCRdb, only in-frame clones are kept and a portion is missing. Of over 200,000 clones in the sample, about four fifths were seen once. The sequencing input was PBMCs or T cells enriched from blood (not recorded which). These receptors came from a man aged 60 to 75 who had recovered from COVID-19. Both conserved end residues are part of each CDR3. A D gene is named only where the DNA matches it firmly. Size is omitted from some rows. Given values are once, few, many or a class for expanded clones.

v_call	d_call	clone_size	j_call	cdr3_nt	cdr3_aa
TRBV3-1/TRBV3-2	TRBD2	NA	TRBJ2-1	TGTGCCAGCAGCTTCAGTGCGGGGGGGAGAAGAAATGAGCAGTTCTTC	CASSFSAGGRRNEQFF
TRBV7-9	NA	NA	TRBJ1-3	TGTGCCAGCAGCCCGGTCTTCTCTGGAAACACCATATATTTT	CASSPVFSGNTIYF
TRBV6-5	NA	NA	TRBJ2-3	TGTGCCAGCAGTTACTCTGGTTCGGGCACAGATACGCAGTATTTT	CASSYSGSGTDTQYF
TRBV6-9	TRBD1	NA	TRBJ1-3	TGTGCCAGCAGCGGAAGAAAGGGACAGTCAAGTTCCTCTGGAAACACCATATATTTT	CASSGRKGQSSSSGNTIYF
TRBV6-5	TRBD1	NA	TRBJ1-6	TGTGCCAGCAGGGATGACAGGGGGACGAATTCACCCCTCCACTTT	CASRDDRGTNSPLHF
TRBV4-2	NA	NA	TRBJ1-5	TGTGCCAGCAGCCAAGTCTTGAATCAGCCCCAGCATTTT	CASSQVLNQPQHF
TRBV3-1/TRBV3-2	TRBD1	once	TRBJ2-7	TGTGCCAGCAGGAAAAACGCCGGGACAGGGACCGAGCAGTACTTC	CASRKNAGTGTEQYF
TRBV3-1/TRBV3-2	TRBD1	few	TRBJ2-7	TGTGCCAGCAGCCAAGATGCGACAGGGACCTACGAGCAGTACTTC	CASSQDATGTYEQYF
TRBV5-1	NA	NA	TRBJ2-4	TGCGCCAGCAGCTCCGGGGACTTCGGAAACATTCAGTACTTC	CASSSGDFGNIQYF
TRBV19	NA	NA	TRBJ1-2	TGTGCCAGTAGTGACGTATCGATTCACAGGGATGGCTACACCTTC	CASSDVSIHRDGYTF
TRBV5-1	NA	NA	TRBJ2-2	TGCGCCAGCAGCTTGGATAGGGGGAACACCGGGGAGCTGTTTTTT	CASSLDRGNTGELFF
TRBV18	TRBD1	NA	TRBJ1-5	TGTGCCAGCTCACCACCGGGGGGACAGAACAATCAGCCCCAGCATTTT	CASSPPGGQNNQPQHF
TRBV29-1	TRBD2	NA	TRBJ2-3	TGCAGCGTTGGTCTAGCGGGGGGGGATACGCAGTATTTT	CSVGLAGGDTQYF
TRBV2	NA	NA	TRBJ1-3	TGTGCCAGCACCGGACAGACGAGCTCTGGAAACACCATATATTTT	CASTGQTSSGNTIYF
TRBV19	NA	few	TRBJ1-1	TGTGCCAGTGGGGCACAGGGGAACACTGAAGCTTTCTTT	CASGAQGNTEAFF
TRBV5-5	TRBD1	NA	TRBJ1-2	TGTGCCAGCAGCTTGGTTCAGACAGGGGGCCTCTATGGCTACACCTTC	CASSLVQTGGLYGYTF
TRBV6-5	NA	NA	TRBJ1-1	TGTGCCAGCAGTTACTCGTTAAGGGGCAACACTGAAGCTTTCTTT	CASSYSLRGNTEAFF
TRBV27	TRBD1	NA	TRBJ1-2	TGTGCCAGCTCACGGGACAGGGCTTATGGCTACACCTTC	CASSRDRAYGYTF
TRBV3-1/TRBV3-2	NA	few	TRBJ1-2	TGTGCCAGCAGCCAAACAGGAGTAAACTATGGCTACACCTTC	CASSQTGVNYGYTF
TRBV2	TRBD1	NA	TRBJ2-5	TGTGCCAGCACTTCAGGGGGCGCGGGAGAGACCCAGTACTTC	CASTSGGAGETQYF
TRBV11-1	NA	NA	TRBJ2-6	TGTGCCAGCAGCATGCGGAGCTCTGGGGCCAACGTCCTGACTTTC	CASSMRSSGANVLTF
TRBV27	TRBD2	NA	TRBJ2-1	TGTGCCAGCAGTCTTTCTCTAGCGGGGTTCTCCTACAATGAGCAGTTCTTC	CASSLSLAGFSYNEQFF
TRBV7-2	TRBD2	NA	TRBJ2-5	TGTGCCAGCAGCTTAGCGCAGGCTAGCGGGGGAGTTGGAGAGACCCAGTACTTC	CASSLAQASGGVGETQYF
TRBV7-6	NA	NA	TRBJ1-5	TGTGCCAGCAGCTTACCAGGGAATAGCAATCAGCCCCAGCATTTT	CASSLPGNSNQPQHF
TRBV12-3/TRBV12-4	NA	NA	TRBJ2-2	TGTGCCAGCGAAAGAGACACCGGGGAGCTGTTTTTT	CASERDTGELFF
TRBV6-5	TRBD1	few	TRBJ2-1	TGTGCCAGCAGAGGACAGGTTGGAGACAATGAGCAGTTCTTC	CASRGQVGDNEQFF
TRBV12-3/TRBV12-4	NA	few	TRBJ1-6	TGTGCCAGCAGCCAGGGGCAGAATTCACCCCTCCACTTT	CASSQGQNSPLHF
TRBV30	NA	NA	TRBJ2-7	TGTGCCTGGAGTGTAGGCGTAACAGGGAAAGACGAGCAGTACTTC	CAWSVGVTGKDEQYF
TRBV10-3	NA	NA	TRBJ1-5	TGTGCCATCAGTGACAGGGGTTCGAATCAGCCCCAGCATTTT	CAISDRGSNQPQHF
TRBV19	TRBD1	NA	TRBJ1-2	TGTGCCAGTAGTCGGGACAGGGGGCTATATGGCTACACCTTC	CASSRDRGLYGYTF
TRBV11-3	TRBD1	NA	TRBJ2-1	TGTGCCAGCAGCTTAGAAGCAGGGGGTTGGGATGAGCAGTTCTTC	CASSLEAGGWDEQFF
TRBV7-2	TRBD1	NA	TRBJ2-7	TGTGCCAGCAGCTTAGGGGGGACAGGGACGACCGGCTACGAGCAGTACTTC	CASSLGGTGTTGYEQYF
TRBV6-5	NA	few	TRBJ2-5	TGTGCCACTAAGGGGGTGAACCAAGAGACCCAGTACTTC	CATKGVNQETQYF
TRBV19	TRBD1	NA	TRBJ1-5	TGTGCCAGTAGTAGGGGACAGAATCAGCCCCAGCATTTT	CASSRGQNQPQHF
TRBV7-9	NA	NA	TRBJ1-1	TGTGCCAGCAGTCGAACAGGGCCCACTGAAGCTTTCTTT	CASSRTGPTEAFF
TRBV7-8	TRBD2	NA	TRBJ2-1	TGTGCCAGCAGCCTAATAGCGGGGGCTGAGCAGTTCTTC	CASSLIAGAEQFF
TRBV7-9	NA	NA	TRBJ1-5	TGTGCCAGCAGCCGGGAGGGGATGTTTCAGCCCCAGCATTTT	CASSREGMFQPQHF
TRBV29-1	NA	NA	TRBJ2-7	TGCAGCGTTCACGCAAACCCGACAGGAAACTACGAGCAGTACTTC	CSVHANPTGNYEQYF
TRBV2	TRBD1	NA	TRBJ2-2	TGTGCCAGCAGTGAAGGGACAGGGGTGACCGGGGAGCTGTTTTTT	CASSEGTGVTGELFF
TRBV24-1	NA	NA	TRBJ2-3	TGTGCCACCAGTGATTTTACTTCAAATACGCAGTATTTT	CATSDFTSNTQYF
TRBV18	NA	NA	TRBJ2-7	TGTGCCAGCTCACCACCTAATCAGGGTATCTCTTGGGAGCAGTACTTC	CASSPPNQGISWEQYF
TRBV18	NA	NA	TRBJ1-1	TGTGCCAGCTCACCTAGGAACACTGAAGCTTTCTTT	CASSPRNTEAFF
TRBV5-1	TRBD2	NA	TRBJ2-7	TGCGCCAGCAGCGCGGGACTAGACTACGAGCAGTACTTC	CASSAGLDYEQYF
TRBV5-1	NA	NA	TRBJ1-3	TGCGCCAGCAGCTTGGGTCAGTACTCTGGAAACACCATATATTTT	CASSLGQYSGNTIYF
TRBV7-9	NA	NA	TRBJ2-3	TGTGCCAGCAGCTTAGTGGCCAGGGATACGCAGTATTTT	CASSLVARDTQYF
TRBV3-1/TRBV3-2	NA	NA	TRBJ2-6	TGTGCCAGCAGCTCCAGGGGTCCAGGGGCCAACGTCCTGACTTTC	CASSSRGPGANVLTF
TRBV5-1	NA	NA	TRBJ2-3	TGCGCCAGCGAAGATAAGAGGGGGGGAGATACGCAGTATTTT	CASEDKRGGDTQYF
TRBV5-1	TRBD1	NA	TRBJ1-3	TGCGCCAGCAGCAAACAGGGGGCTGATGGAAACACCATATATTTT	CASSKQGADGNTIYF